This T cell receptor (beta chain) was identified during a study of cytomegalovirus exposure and HLA in healthy donors. Study-level information: Researchers found that roughly 77% of about 400 genotyped donors fell within the Caucasian-associated ancestry cluster. Study-level results: Later analysis identified 16,000 or so TCR beta sequences associated with HLA alleles, using a false discovery rate threshold of 0.05. TCR beta V segments were, for the most part, productive about 87% or about 30% of the time in an earlier analysis.

To note about this clone: Its cognate antigen is unknown.

The junction had 12 bases not matched to a gene; V was cut back by 5 bases and J by 6 bases. Germline V gene data show CDR1 as SEHNR and CDR2 as FQNEAQ (reference sequence). The CDR3 extends over 17 amino acids. The PCR was carried out with 60 Vbeta primers and 13 Jbeta primers. The data were produced by immunoSEQ multiplex PCR, yet TCRdb's version contains in-frame clones alone and is incomplete. Found here are 100,000 or so clones, roughly 80% of them singletons; the top ten hold over 9%. The V and J genes are TRBV7-9 and TRBJ2-2; 10 bases agree with TRBD1. Sample: PBMCs. The receptor's source is a human donor in good health. This chain's CDR3 is CASSPPTTGGIAGELFF. The CDR3 DNA follows: TGTGCCAGCAGCCCCCCGACGACAGGGGGCATCGCCGGGGAGCTGTTTTTT. Full variable domain (rest looked up from reference TRBV7-9 and TRBJ2-2): DTGVSQNPRHKITKRGQNVTFRCDPISEHNRLYWYRQTLGQGPEFLTYFQNEAQLEKSRLLSDRFSAERPKGSFSTLEIQRTEQGDSAMYLCASSPPTTGGIAGELFFGEGSRLTVL.